The 5 T cell receptor beta chains in this list originate from one sample, sequenced in a study of HIV-infected children after antiretroviral therapy interruption (dated by TCRdb to between 2018 and 2020). The sample's treatment or condition label, in plain terms: PENTA 11 planned treatment interruption arm or continuous ART arm. To prepare the library, 3' RACE was applied. TCRdb shows the sequencer as Illumina MiSeq. TCR libraries were constructed from RNA with a 3' RACE protocol that used unique molecular identifiers to correct for PCR amplification bias. TCRdb trimmed the raw reads at Q25, called clones with MiXCR and kept productive beta chains. Rows are combined by CDR3 protein, so each entry shows the most common genes and DNA. This sample is represented by under 50,000 distinct CDR3 sequences; 4.3% of them were singletons. The ten most abundant clones make up approximately 0.7% of the sample.

The material sequenced was CD45RA+ CD4+ T cells from PBMCs, pooled from several time points, taken from a donor given antiretroviral therapy, either interrupted or continuous. In the paper's terms, the cell subset or site label means: naive CD4+ CD45RA+ CD45RO- T cells. These TCRs come from a pool of human donors with HIV.

This clonotype was counted many times. V is TRBV10-2 and J is TRBJ1-1; maybe TRBD1 (5 bases). Trimming removed 3 bases from V and 0 bases from J, with 11 bases in between. CDR1 WSHSY and CDR2 SAAADI come from the germline V gene. The CDR3 is made up of 15 amino acids. CDR3 DNA sequence: TGCGCCAGCAGTGACCCCTGGGGGATGAACACTGAAGCTTTCTTT. This codes for CASSDPWGMNTEAFF.

There are a few counts of this clonotype. The gene calls are TRBV3-1 and TRBJ1-1, with 8 bases aligning to TRBD1. CDR1 LGHDT and CDR2 YNNKEL come from the germline V gene (reference sequence). Trimming cost V 8 bases and J 10 bases; bases outside gene matches: 6. The CDR3 has 11 amino acids. This CDR3 reads CASGQGGGAFF. For the CDR3, the DNA is TGTGCCAGCGGACAGGGCGGTGGAGCTTTCTTT.

The chain is built from TRBV20-1 and TRBJ2-3; no definite D call. This CDR3 is 14 amino acids long. In germline, CDR1 is DFQATT, CDR2 SNEGSKA (reference sequence). Trimming removed 0 bases at V and 0 bases at J, with 7 bases between. As DNA, the CDR3 is TGCAGTGCTAGAGATCTTGCCAGCACAGATACGCAGTATTTT. Its translation: CSARDLASTDTQYF.

This clonotype has at least ten counts. The chain joins TRBV4-2 to TRBJ2-7; no definite D call. V lost 0 bases to trimming and J lost 3 bases, with 9 bases between them. The CDR3 totals 14 residues. Germline V gives CDR1 LGHNA, CDR2 YNFKEQ. CDR3 in amino acids: CASSQDTRIYEQYF. The CDR3 DNA sequence: TGTGCCAGCAGCCAAGATACCAGGATCTACGAGCAGTACTTC.

This clonotype was counted many times. The CDR3 sequence is CASSQGRITGMYEQFF. DNA for the CDR3: TGTGCCAGCAGCCAAGGCCGCATCACGGGAATGTATGAGCAGTTCTTC. This chain uses TRBV3-1 with TRBJ2-1, with D perhaps matching TRBD2 (5 bases). Trimming removed 1 base at V and 8 bases at J, with 18 bases between. The CDR3 has 16 residues. CDR1 and CDR2 from the germline V gene are LGHDT and YNNKEL (reference sequence).